This T cell receptor (beta chain) was found in a study of blood T cell repertoires in COVID-19. The overall study: Specimens from acute and convalescent COVID-19 originated in the United States, Italy and Spain. Sources were T cells, B-cell-depleted T cells, or PBMCs; the material itself was cDNA or gDNA.

CDR1 and CDR2 from the germline V gene are SNHLY and FYNNEI. This CDR3 has 15 amino acids. V was pared by 6 bases and J by 6 bases, with 8 bases of the junction left unmatched. Profiled with immunoSEQ multiplex PCR; TCRdb holds only in-frame clones, not every one. The profile covers some 190,000 clones, with more than 75% appearing a single time and 17% taken by the ten largest. Living in about two dozen US areas, the participants were between roughly 18 and 90 years of age. The study assigned cohorts using participant-reported clinical history. J is TRBJ2-3 and V is TRBV2, with TRBD2 matching over 11 bases. Sequenced input: PBMCs or T cells enriched from blood (not recorded which). The sequence came from a woman in her forties or fifties with acute COVID-19. CDR3 protein: CASRPTSGNLDTQYF. In nucleotides, the CDR3 is TGTGCCAGCAGACCGACTAGCGGGAATTTGGATACGCAGTATTTT.